These T cell receptor beta chains were read from a single sample in a study of OX40 agonist ivuxolimab in advanced cancers. This table comes from immunoSEQ multiplex PCR, and its TCRdb copy is limited to in-frame clones, with some not included. The repertoire holds tens of thousands of clones, with around 89% as singletons. The sample consisted of CD4+ or CD8+ T cells sorted from blood, taken in a trial of the OX40 agonist ivuxolimab. The receptors come from an adult with an advanced solid tumor such as melanoma, head and neck, liver or kidney cancer. Each CDR3 is given with its conserved first and last residue. D genes are given only for firm matches. Rows may omit the clone size; those that give it use once, few, many or a size class.

d_call	clone_size	v_call	j_call	cdr3_aa	cdr3_nt
TRBD2	.	TRBV19	TRBJ2-6	CASSIAGAIYGANVLTF	TGTGCCAGTAGTATTGCGGGAGCAATCTATGGGGCCAACGTCCTGACTTTC
.	.	TRBV7-9	TRBJ1-1	CASSAVQVRAPEAFF	TGTGCCAGCAGCGCGGTCCAAGTGAGGGCCCCTGAAGCTTTCTTT
TRBD1	.	TRBV6-5	TRBJ1-2	CASSKNRGDYGYTF	TGTGCCAGCTCGAAGAACAGGGGGGACTATGGCTACACCTTC
TRBD1	.	TRBV28	TRBJ1-1	CASSFGGGAGTEAFF	TGTGCCAGCAGTTTCGGAGGGGGCGCGGGTACTGAAGCTTTCTTT
TRBD1	.	TRBV30	TRBJ1-5	CAWSRGQVQPQHF	TGTGCCTGGAGCAGGGGGCAAGTTCAGCCCCAGCATTTT
.	.	TRBV7-9	TRBJ1-6	CASSSPVDSPLHF	TGTGCCAGCAGCTCCCCAGTGGATTCACCCCTCCACTTT
TRBD1	.	TRBV19	TRBJ2-6	CASSTPLGQGMHSGANVLTF	TGTGCCAGTAGTACCCCCCTGGGACAGGGGATGCACTCTGGGGCCAACGTCCTGACTTTC
.	few	TRBV15	TRBJ1-1	CATSRGRSDSEAFF	TGTGCCACCAGCAGAGGTCGTTCCGACAGTGAAGCTTTCTTT
.	.	TRBV4-1	TRBJ1-1	CASSRSLAPEAFF	TGCGCCAGCAGCCGATCCCTCGCCCCTGAAGCTTTCTTT
TRBD1	.	TRBV29-1	TRBJ2-7	CSVERQGYEQYF	TGCAGCGTTGAAAGACAGGGCTACGAGCAGTACTTC
.	.	TRBV5-1	TRBJ2-5	CASSLGGHTEETQYF	TGCGCCAGCAGCTTGGGGGGGCACACGGAAGAGACCCAGTACTTC
.	.	TRBV15	TRBJ2-7	CATSRAGGGLGYEQYF	TGTGCCACCAGCAGAGCTGGCGGGGGCCTGGGGTACGAGCAGTACTTC
TRBD1	.	TRBV6-6	TRBJ2-7	CASTKGAGEQYF	TGTGCCAGCACCAAGGGGGCAGGAGAGCAGTACTTC
.	.	TRBV9	TRBJ2-3	CASSVTADTQYF	TGTGCCAGCAGCGTAACGGCAGATACGCAGTATTTT
.	.	TRBV30	TRBJ1-2	CAWSVRGLGDYGYTF	TGTGCCTGGAGTGTAAGGGGACTGGGGGACTATGGCTACACCTTC
.	.	TRBV2	TRBJ2-5	CASSGGLYLGTQYF	TGTGCCAGCAGTGGGGGACTGTATTTAGGGACCCAGTACTTC
TRBD2	.	TRBV7-9	TRBJ2-5	CASSFGTSEETQYF	TGTGCCAGCAGCTTTGGGACTAGCGAAGAGACCCAGTACTTC
TRBD1	once	TRBV6-5	TRBJ1-5	CASSYSRQGRQPQHF	TGTGCCAGCAGTTACTCGAGACAGGGGAGGCAGCCCCAGCATTTT
.	.	TRBV29-1	TRBJ1-2	CSVEGAPNYGYTF	TGCAGCGTTGAAGGGGCACCAAACTATGGCTACACCTTC
.	.	TRBV2	TRBJ1-1	CASSELRDTEAFF	TGTGCCAGCAGTGAACTTCGGGACACTGAAGCTTTCTTT
TRBD2	.	TRBV11-2	TRBJ2-7	CASSPGLAGTYEQYF	TGTGCCAGCAGCCCCGGACTAGCGGGAACCTACGAGCAGTACTTC
.	.	TRBV19	TRBJ1-4	CASSGGVGNEKLFF	TGTGCCAGTAGTGGGGGTGTTGGTAATGAAAAACTGTTTTTT
TRBD1	.	TRBV4-1	TRBJ1-4	CASSQVGRQGAYEKLFF	TGCGCCAGCAGCCAAGTTGGGCGACAGGGGGCTTATGAAAAACTGTTTTTT
TRBD2	once	TRBV18	TRBJ2-5	CASSPQSGGSETQYF	TGTGCCAGCTCACCCCAGAGCGGGGGGTCAGAGACCCAGTACTTC
.	once	TRBV7-3	TRBJ1-1	CASSSTGRAPEAFF	TGTGCCAGCAGCTCAACAGGGAGGGCCCCTGAAGCTTTCTTT
.	.	TRBV5-1	TRBJ2-6	CASSWGVTSGANVLTF	TGCGCCAGCAGCTGGGGTGTTACCTCTGGGGCCAACGTCCTGACTTTC
.	.	TRBV5-5	TRBJ1-1	CASSPRWLNTEAFF	TGTGCCAGCAGCCCGCGGTGGTTGAACACTGAAGCTTTCTTT
.	few	TRBV6-1	TRBJ1-5	CASRRGENQPQHF	TGTGCCAGCAGGAGAGGGGAGAATCAGCCCCAGCATTTT
TRBD2	.	TRBV27	TRBJ2-5	CASSTSGGIETQYF	TGTGCCAGCAGTACTAGCGGGGGGATAGAGACCCAGTACTTC
TRBD2	.	TRBV5-8	TRBJ2-1	CASSSGLRGNEQFF	TGTGCCAGCAGCTCGGGACTAAGGGGCAATGAGCAGTTCTTC
TRBD1	.	TRBV19	TRBJ2-3	CASSARDRGQGDTQYF	TGTGCCAGTAGTGCGAGGGACAGGGGGCAGGGAGATACGCAGTATTTT
.	.	TRBV28	TRBJ1-5	CASSKTPQPQHF	TGTGCCAGCAGTAAGACCCCTCAGCCCCAGCATTTT
TRBD1	.	TRBV5-1	TRBJ2-5	CASSSSGTEGVTQYF	TGCGCCAGCAGCTCGTCCGGGACAGAGGGGGTGACCCAGTACTTC
TRBD2	.	TRBV7-2	TRBJ2-1	CASSPGGDEQFF	TGTGCCAGCAGCCCGGGGGGGGATGAGCAGTTCTTC
TRBD1	once	TRBV5-1	TRBJ2-2	CASSLTGGDTGELFF	TGCGCCAGCAGCCTGACAGGGGGCGACACCGGGGAGCTGTTTTTT
.	.	TRBV7-2	TRBJ2-7	CASSIGVPSYEQYF	TGTGCCAGCAGCATCGGGGTCCCTTCTTACGAGCAGTACTTC
.	.	TRBV7-3	TRBJ1-1	CASSLTPFTAMNTEAFF	TGTGCCAGCAGCTTAACGCCATTTACAGCGATGAACACTGAAGCTTTCTTT
.	.	TRBV19	TRBJ1-3	CASVAGASGNTIYF	TGTGCCAGTGTTGCAGGGGCCTCTGGAAACACCATATATTTT
TRBD2	.	TRBV27	TRBJ2-2	CASSYKGRGANTGELFF	TGTGCCAGCAGTTATAAAGGGAGGGGCGCGAACACCGGGGAGCTGTTTTTT
TRBD1	.	TRBV6-4	TRBJ2-1	CASIEDRGRSYNEQFF	TGTGCCAGCATAGAGGACAGGGGGCGCTCCTACAATGAGCAGTTCTTC
.	.	TRBV6-5	TRBJ1-5	CASSYSKYSNQPQHF	TGTGCCAGCAGTTACTCGAAGTATAGCAATCAGCCCCAGCATTTT
TRBD2	.	TRBV4-3	TRBJ2-1	CASSRGLAGVSPSYNEQFF	TGCGCCAGCAGCCGAGGACTAGCGGGAGTTTCTCCCTCCTACAATGAGCAGTTCTTC
.	.	TRBV28	TRBJ1-5	CASSPAGGWQPQHF	TGTGCCAGCAGCCCGGCGGGGGGCTGGCAGCCCCAGCATTTT
TRBD1	.	TRBV7-9	TRBJ2-7	CASSPRPGQGGEQYF	TGTGCCAGCAGCCCCCGCCCGGGACAGGGGGGCGAGCAGTACTTC
.	.	TRBV19	TRBJ1-5	CASSPLGTSSNQPQHF	TGTGCCAGTAGTCCCCTCGGGACATCTAGCAATCAGCCCCAGCATTTT
TRBD1	.	TRBV13	TRBJ2-3	CASSLAQGVSTDTQYF	TGTGCCAGCAGCTTAGCCCAGGGGGTGAGCACAGATACGCAGTATTTT
.	.	TRBV6-1	TRBJ1-2	CASSESFSLVDGYTF	TGTGCCAGCAGTGAATCGTTCTCCTTAGTAGATGGCTACACCTTC
.	.	TRBV10-3	TRBJ2-7	CASAAGYEQYF	TGTGCCAGCGCGGCTGGTTACGAGCAGTACTTC
TRBD1	.	TRBV11-2	TRBJ2-6	CASSLRTGAGANVLTF	TGTGCCAGCAGCCTACGGACAGGGGCCGGGGCCAACGTCCTGACTTTC
.	.	TRBV4-2	TRBJ1-1	CASSQVVVGAEAFF	TGTGCCAGCAGCCAAGTGGTGGTTGGGGCTGAAGCTTTCTTT
.	.	TRBV18	TRBJ1-5	CASSPLIGNQPQHF	TGTGCCAGCTCACCCCTGATCGGGAATCAGCCCCAGCATTTT
TRBD1	.	TRBV6-5	TRBJ1-3	CASSQDRVGNTIYF	TGTGCCAGCAGCCAAGACAGGGTCGGAAACACCATATATTTT
.	.	TRBV29-1	TRBJ2-7	CSVVVGPGHEQYF	TGCAGCGTTGTCGTGGGGCCCGGGCACGAGCAGTACTTC
TRBD1	.	TRBV6-4	TRBJ2-1	CASSAGQGAYNEQFF	TGTGCCAGCAGCGCGGGACAGGGGGCCTACAATGAGCAGTTCTTC
.	.	TRBV27	TRBJ2-1	CASSRAGKTYNEQFF	TGTGCCAGCAGTAGGGCGGGGAAGACCTACAATGAGCAGTTCTTC